One sample yielded the 4 T cell receptor beta chains listed below, sequenced in a study of naive and memory T cell subsets. Ligated cDNA underwent four rounds of PCR with nested alpha and beta constant region primers and SP2. TCRdb itself ran the 5' RACE reads through MiXCR, one entry per CDR3 protein. The sample has roughly 62,000 distinct CDR3 sequences, under 8.5% seen once. A UMI-containing oligonucleotide was joined by 3' ligation to the TCR cDNA template. The receptors shown here come from a male donor in good health.

The rearrangement joins TRBV5-8 to TRBJ1-5; TRBD1 aligns across 12 bases. With V trimmed by 2 bases and J by 4 bases, 13 bases remained unmatched. CDR1 and CDR2 (germline): SGHTS, YDEGEE. The CDR3 spans 19 residues. CDR3 DNA sequence: TGTGCCAGCAGCTTTGATTCAGGGACAGGGGGCCTCATGAATCAGCCCCAGCATTTT. This translates into CASSFDSGTGGLMNQPQHF.

This clonotype was counted only a few times. This chain joins TRBV12-3 or TRBV12-4 and TRBJ1-1, with 8 positions matching TRBD1. CDR3 length: 14 residues. V shed 6 bases, J shed 3 bases, and the junction held 6 bases outside the gene matches. The DNA of the CDR3 is TGTGCCAGCAGCCGGCCGGACAGGGACACTGAAGCTTTCTTT. Protein product: CASSRPDRDTEAFF.

This clonotype was counted a few times. The V and J genes are TRBV6-1 and TRBJ2-1, with D perhaps TRBD1 (6 bases). Germline V gene sequence: CDR1 MNHNS, CDR2 SASEGT. The CDR3 has 12 amino acids. V lost 5 bases and J 7 bases, leaving 9 bases between the germline ends. CDR3 nucleotides: TGTGCCAGCAGTATCACAGGGAATGAGCAGTTCTTC. Its translation is CASSITGNEQFF.

This clonotype was seen at least ten times. V usage is TRBV6-6 and J usage is TRBJ2-7; D is unresolved. Trimming took off 2 bases at V and 0 bases at J, with 11 bases between the two ends. This CDR3 comprises 15 residues. Germline values: CDR1 MNHNY, CDR2 SVGAGI (reference sequence). In DNA form, the CDR3 reads TGTGCCAGCAGTTACCGGCCAGCCAACTCCTACGAGCAGTACTTC. Translated, it gives CASSYRPANSYEQYF.